This TCR beta chain was sequenced for a study of OX40 agonist ivuxolimab in advanced cancers. As for the study in general: Patients were dosed with the agonistic anti-OX40 (CD134) antibody ivuxolimab. Cancers in dose escalation were hepatocellular, melanoma, renal cell and head and neck. Study-level findings and limits: Expanded clones belonging to CD8+ T cells outnumbered, on average, those of CD4+.

Turning to this clone: Its antigen is currently unknown.

The V end lost 0 bases, the J end lost 7 bases, and 10 bases lay between the germline ends. The CDR3 sequence is 13 residues long. Germline CDR1 reads SGHRS; CDR2 reads YFSETQ. TCRdb's table, derived via immunoSEQ multiplex PCR, lists solely in-frame clones and lacks some. This sample yields approximately 33,000 clones, of which 90% are seen a single time; approximately 26% belongs to the top ten. The clonotype was recovered from an adult with an advanced solid tumor such as melanoma, head and neck, liver or kidney cancer. This material consisted of CD4+ or CD8+ T cells sorted from blood, taken in a trial of the OX40 agonist ivuxolimab. The chain is built from TRBV5-1 and TRBJ1-2; maybe TRBD1 (5 bases). The CDR3 region is CASSLGDLRGYTF. The CDR3 bases are TGCGCCAGCAGCTTGGGGGACTTGCGTGGCTACACCTTC.